This note documents a single TCR beta chain sequence. The authors' processing: Amplification from reference gene primers served as the basis for estimated nucleated cell counts. Profiling relied on immunoSEQ multiplex PCR, and the TCRdb table lists in-frame clones only, not all of them. That table gives V, J and clone size, and the DNA gave D and trimming. Of about 140,000 clones listed, around 77% are singletons. After removal of 5 bases from V and 5 bases from J, the junction contained 7 bases not matched to a gene. The CDR3 has 15 amino acids. Germline values: CDR1 LGHNT, CDR2 FRNRAP. The data belong to a study of blood T cell repertoires in COVID-19. Study background: Collection of acute and convalescent COVID-19 samples took place in the United States, Italy and Spain. Sources were T cells, B-cell-depleted T cells, or PBMCs; the material itself was cDNA or gDNA.

Specimen: peripheral blood. This chain uses TRBV12-5 with TRBJ2-1, with 9 bases matching TRBD1. The sequence derives from a man in his forties or fifties with active or convalescent COVID-19. CDR3: CASGLGTGKNNEQFF. Written as DNA, the CDR3 is TGTGCTAGTGGTCTGGGGACAGGGAAAAACAATGAGCAGTTCTTC.